The entry below gives a single T cell receptor beta chain sequence along with its context. The sample holds a few counts of this clonotype. Its recognized antigen is unknown. No per-base quality is available; no much larger clone lies one base away. TCR beta CDR3 regions were amplified from RNA transcripts. The TCR CDR3 was subjected to a first round of RT-PCR using the HTBI primer set and the Qiagen OneStep RT-PCR kit. Libraries were constructed in a second round of multiplex PCR, after which size selection and purification were carried out. Paired-end sequencing of the libraries was performed with 100 bp reads on an Illumina HiSeq2000. The authors' pipeline ran thus. SOAPnuke was used to process the raw data, with reads discarded if the reads contained adapters or uncalled bases, had a mean Phred below 15, or lacked an exact constant-primer or identifier match. High-quality paired reads were merged using COPE v1.2.5, and each unique nucleotide sequence was defined as a clonotype. Clonotypes were aligned to IMGT TRBV, TRBD and TRBJ reference segments using MiTCR v1.1. Only V-J combinations with frequency above 0.0001, covering roughly 99% of repertoires, were analysed. A TCS score was defined as the ratio of F50 (clonal expansion) to E x V (chaos), with BLOSUM62-based TCRdist applied between CDR3 peptides within each V-J. Welch's t-statistics and random forest reduced around 510 V-J features to about 13, which were used in a naive Bayes classifier (R e1071). TCRdb's own reprocessing of the public reads used fastp at Q25 and MiXCR and kept productive beta chains. A single entry per CDR3 protein holds the most common genes and DNA from its merged rows. It is TCRdb's table, rather than the study itself, that gives the V and J calls and clone size. In all, the sample holds 190,000 or so distinct CDR3 sequences, and approximately 20% of those were seen once. The ten largest make up about two fifths of the sample.

This sample is part of a study of T cells in Graves' hyperthyroidism and ophthalmopathy (dated by TCRdb to between 2018 and 2020). Notes on the research overall: Peripheral blood samples were taken at initial diagnosis, before any treatment was given. Prospective prediction of ophthalmopathy was tested in an independent validation cohort of 18 to 20 hyperthyroidism patients and roughly 16 patients who later progressed to ophthalmopathy. According to the paper, TCR Vbeta CDR3 sequencing was carried out on more than 120 peripheral blood samples, which came from 40 to 45 ophthalmopathy, under 85 hyperthyroidism and approximately 17 progressor patients. TCR V-J signatures able to tell the groups apart were searched for in a discovery cohort of 90 to 100 patients, of whom fewer than 45 had Graves' ophthalmopathy and under 65 had stable Graves' hyperthyroidism. Following sampling, methimazole starting at 30 mg daily was given to hyperthyroidism patients, and high-dose intravenous methylprednisolone was given to ophthalmopathy patients. In addition, the study compared T-cell repertoires in thyroid tissue and in blood from about six Graves' hyperthyroidism patients. The roughly 100 discovery patients were randomly divided into training and test sets at a 7:3 ratio. The paper's findings and limits, for the study overall: Blood samples also contained most of the expanded thyroid clonotypes (frequency above 0.001), which suggests that blood repertoires may reflect thyroid immune responses. During validation, the model predicted progression to ophthalmopathy a median of approximately 6.5 months ahead of onset, with almost 71% sensitivity and under 85% specificity. A 13 V-J signature model separated ophthalmopathy from stable hyperthyroidism, with about 90% sensitivity and about 81% specificity in cross-validation and 80%/75% in testing. No statistical method was used to fix the sample size in advance, and group allocation was not hidden from the investigators.

A patient counted as having stable Graves' hyperthyroidism if no progression to ophthalmopathy occurred over 18 months of follow-up. Hyperthyroidism patients were newly diagnosed, had a disease duration of under 2 months, and were aged 18 to 65 years. Any patient with an uncontrolled infection, another autoimmune disease, pregnancy or lactation was excluded. Clinical symptoms, serum thyroxine and TRAb, thyroid ultrasound, and orbital computed tomography formed the basis for the diagnoses. PBMCs were isolated from approximately 10 ml of fresh peripheral blood by Ficoll-Paque density gradient centrifugation. Total RNA was extracted using Trizol reagent, and RNA quality was assessed on an Agilent 2100 Bioanalyzer. The CDR3 measures 12 amino acids from cysteine to phenylalanine. Here the CDR3 DNA is all that survives: 36 bases in frame from base 1. Per the germline V gene, MNHNS is the CDR1 and SASEGT is the CDR2. V is clipped by 5 bases and J by 7 bases, and the sequence between their germline boundaries is 12 bases long.

The sample taken for sequencing was blood. This TCR came from a middle-aged man with Graves' hyperthyroidism. Rearrangement joined TRBV6-1 to TRBJ2-7; no D segment can be confidently identified. The CDR3 amino acid sequence is: CASSQEGREQYF. The DNA sequence is TGTGCCAGCAGTCAAGAAGGTCGGGAGCAGTACTTC.